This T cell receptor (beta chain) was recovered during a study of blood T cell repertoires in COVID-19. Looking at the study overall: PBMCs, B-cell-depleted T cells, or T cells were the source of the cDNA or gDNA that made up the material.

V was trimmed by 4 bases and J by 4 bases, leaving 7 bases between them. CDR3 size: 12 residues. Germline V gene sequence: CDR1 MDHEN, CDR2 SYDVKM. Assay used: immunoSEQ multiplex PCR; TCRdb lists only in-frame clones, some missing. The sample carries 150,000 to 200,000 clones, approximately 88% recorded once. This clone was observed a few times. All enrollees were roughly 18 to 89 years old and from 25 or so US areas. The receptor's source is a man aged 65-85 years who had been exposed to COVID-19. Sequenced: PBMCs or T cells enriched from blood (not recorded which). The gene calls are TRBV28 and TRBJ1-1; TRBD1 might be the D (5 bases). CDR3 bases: TGTGCCAGCAGTTCCGGGGGCACTGAAGCTTTCTTT. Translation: CASSSGGTEAFF.